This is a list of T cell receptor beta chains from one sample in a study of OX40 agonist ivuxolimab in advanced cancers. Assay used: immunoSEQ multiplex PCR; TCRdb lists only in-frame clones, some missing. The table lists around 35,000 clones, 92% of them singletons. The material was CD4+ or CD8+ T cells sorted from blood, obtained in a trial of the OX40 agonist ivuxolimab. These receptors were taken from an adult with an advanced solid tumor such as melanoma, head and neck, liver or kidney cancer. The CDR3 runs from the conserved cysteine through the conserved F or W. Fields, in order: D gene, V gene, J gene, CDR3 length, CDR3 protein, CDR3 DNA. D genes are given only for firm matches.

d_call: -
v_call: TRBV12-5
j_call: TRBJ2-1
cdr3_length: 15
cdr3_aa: CASGLVAGDHNEQFF
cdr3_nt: TGTGCTAGTGGTTTGGTCGCAGGCGATCACAATGAGCAGTTCTTC

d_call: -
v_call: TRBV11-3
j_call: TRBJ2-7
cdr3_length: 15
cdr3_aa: CASSLDVGPTYEQYF
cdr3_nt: TGTGCCAGCAGCTTAGATGTGGGCCCCACCTACGAGCAGTACTTC

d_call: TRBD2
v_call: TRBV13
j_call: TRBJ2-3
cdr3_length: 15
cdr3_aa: CASSPGTSGTDTQYF
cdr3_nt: TGTGCCAGCAGCCCAGGGACTAGCGGCACAGATACGCAGTATTTT

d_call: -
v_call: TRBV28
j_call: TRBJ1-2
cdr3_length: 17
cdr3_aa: CASSYRAGFNLNYGYTF
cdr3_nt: TGTGCCAGCAGTTACAGGGCAGGGTTCAATCTCAACTATGGCTACACCTTC

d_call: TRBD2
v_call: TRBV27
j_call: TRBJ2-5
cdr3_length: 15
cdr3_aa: CASSLAGLNRETQYF
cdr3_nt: TGTGCCAGCAGCCTAGCGGGACTTAATAGGGAGACCCAGTACTTC

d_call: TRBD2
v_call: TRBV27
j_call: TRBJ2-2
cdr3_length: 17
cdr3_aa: CASSFPGLAGNTGELFF
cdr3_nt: TGTGCCAGCAGTTTCCCAGGTCTAGCGGGAAACACCGGGGAGCTGTTTTTT

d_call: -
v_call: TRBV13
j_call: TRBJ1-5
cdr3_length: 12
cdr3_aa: CASSLVGQPQHF
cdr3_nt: TGTGCCAGCAGCCTTGTGGGCCAGCCCCAGCATTTT

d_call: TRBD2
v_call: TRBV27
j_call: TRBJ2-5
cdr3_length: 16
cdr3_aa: CASSPRLAGGPETQYF
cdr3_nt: TGTGCCAGCAGTCCCCGACTAGCGGGAGGGCCGGAGACCCAGTACTTC

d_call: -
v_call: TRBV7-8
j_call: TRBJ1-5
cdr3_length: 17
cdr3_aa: CASSSIPTAYSNQPQHF
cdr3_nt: TGTGCCAGCAGCTCGATTCCAACAGCTTATAGCAATCAGCCCCAGCATTTT

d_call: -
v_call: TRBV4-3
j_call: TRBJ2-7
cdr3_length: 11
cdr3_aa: CASSLGNEQYF
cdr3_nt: TGCGCCAGCAGCCTGGGCAACGAGCAGTACTTC

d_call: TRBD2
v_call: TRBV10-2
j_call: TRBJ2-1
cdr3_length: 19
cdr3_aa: CASNPRRETSGSFYNEQFF
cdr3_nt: TGCGCCAGCAATCCCCGCCGAGAGACTAGCGGGAGTTTCTACAATGAGCAGTTCTTC

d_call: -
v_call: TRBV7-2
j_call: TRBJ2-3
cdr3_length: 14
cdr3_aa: CASSPGHEWYTQYF
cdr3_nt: TGTGCCAGCAGCCCGGGGCATGAGTGGTATACGCAGTATTTT

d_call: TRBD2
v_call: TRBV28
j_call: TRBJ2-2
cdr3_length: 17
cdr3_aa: CASSNPGLAANTGELFF
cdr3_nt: TGTGCCAGCAGTAACCCGGGACTAGCGGCGAACACCGGGGAGCTGTTTTTT

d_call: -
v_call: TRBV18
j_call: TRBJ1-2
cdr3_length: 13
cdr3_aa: CASQEGEEGGYTF
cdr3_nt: TGTGCCAGCCAGGAGGGGGAAGAAGGTGGCTACACCTTC

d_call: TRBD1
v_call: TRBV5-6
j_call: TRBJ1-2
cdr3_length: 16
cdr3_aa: CASSLELGQGNNGYTF
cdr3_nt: TGTGCCAGCAGCCTCGAACTGGGACAGGGTAACAATGGCTACACCTTC

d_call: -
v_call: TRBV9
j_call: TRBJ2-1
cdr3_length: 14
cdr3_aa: CASNKGTSINEQFF
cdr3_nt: TGTGCCAGCAACAAAGGGACATCGATCAATGAGCAGTTCTTC

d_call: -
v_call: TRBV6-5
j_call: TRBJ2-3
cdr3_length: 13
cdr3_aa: CASSYSGQSEKYF
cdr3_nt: TGTGCCAGCAGTTACTCGGGCCAGTCAGAAAAGTATTTT

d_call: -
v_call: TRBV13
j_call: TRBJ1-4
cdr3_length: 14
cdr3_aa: CASSKGGPNEKLFF
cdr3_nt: TGTGCCAGCAGCAAAGGGGGTCCTAATGAAAAACTGTTTTTT

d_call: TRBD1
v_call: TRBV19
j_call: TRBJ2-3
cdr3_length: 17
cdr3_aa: CASSMILGQGAPAAQYF
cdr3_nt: TGTGCCAGTAGTATGATTCTAGGGCAGGGGGCCCCCGCAGCGCAGTATTTT

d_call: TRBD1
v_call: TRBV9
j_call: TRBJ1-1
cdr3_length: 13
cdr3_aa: CASSLNRGTEAFF
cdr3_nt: TGTGCCAGCAGTCTAAACAGGGGAACTGAAGCTTTCTTT

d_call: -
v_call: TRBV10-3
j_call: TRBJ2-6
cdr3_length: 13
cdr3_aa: CAISPTGANVLTF
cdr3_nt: TGTGCCATCAGTCCCACTGGGGCCAACGTCCTGACTTTC

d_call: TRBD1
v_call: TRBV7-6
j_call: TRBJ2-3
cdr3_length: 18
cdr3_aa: CASSVPRLGTAGPDTQYF
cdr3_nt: TGTGCCAGCAGCGTACCCCGTCTTGGGACAGCAGGTCCAGATACGCAGTATTTT

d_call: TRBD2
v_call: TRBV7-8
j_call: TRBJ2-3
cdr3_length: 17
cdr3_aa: CASSVRLAGLIGDTQYF
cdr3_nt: TGTGCCAGCAGCGTACGACTAGCGGGGTTGATAGGGGATACGCAGTATTTT

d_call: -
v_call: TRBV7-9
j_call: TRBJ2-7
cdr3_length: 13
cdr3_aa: CASSHDPGYEQYF
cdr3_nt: TGTGCCAGCAGCCATGACCCGGGCTACGAGCAGTACTTC

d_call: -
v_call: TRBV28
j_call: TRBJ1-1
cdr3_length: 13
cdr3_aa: CASSAGRITEAFF
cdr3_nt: TGTGCCAGCAGTGCAGGACGGATCACTGAAGCTTTCTTT

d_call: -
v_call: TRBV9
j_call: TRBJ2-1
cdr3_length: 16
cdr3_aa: CASSVDRGGSYNEQFF
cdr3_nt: TGTGCCAGCAGCGTAGATCGAGGCGGGTCCTACAATGAGCAGTTCTTC